A selection of T cell receptor beta chains follows, all from one sample in a study of T cells in Graves' hyperthyroidism and ophthalmopathy. TCRdb passed the multiplex PCR reads through MiXCR, listing each CDR3 protein once. The table includes hundreds of thousands of distinct CDR3 sequences, around 15% detected once. Sample: blood. These receptors all come from a young woman with Graves' ophthalmopathy. Each CDR3 is given with its conserved first and last residue. A D gene is named only where the DNA matches it firmly. Part of the rows lack a size; the others show once, few, many or a class for expanded clones.

D gene | J gene | clone size | V gene | CDR3 DNA | CDR3 protein
NA | TRBJ1-1 | many | TRBV28 | TGTGCCAGCAGTTTATCGTCCGGCATCACTGAAGCTTTCTTT | CASSLSSGITEAFF
NA | TRBJ1-1 | many | TRBV7-3 | TGTGCCAGCAGCTTAGGAAGAGGGGTCACTGAAGCTTTCTTT | CASSLGRGVTEAFF
NA | TRBJ1-1 | many | TRBV12-3/TRBV12-4 | TGTGCCAGCAGTTTCGCACCTCCGGGACGGGGCACTGAAGCTTTCTTT | CASSFAPPGRGTEAFF
NA | TRBJ2-3 | many | TRBV7-9 | TGTGCCAGCAGCCAAGAGGGGGATGGGGCAGATACGCAGTATTTT | CASSQEGDGADTQYF
NA | TRBJ1-1 | NA | TRBV30 | TGTGCCTGGAGGATCGGGACGGTCATAATGAACACTGAAGCTTTCTTT | CAWRIGTVIMNTEAFF
NA | TRBJ2-3 | many | TRBV15 | TGTGCCACCAGCAGAGAAGGGGGCGGGAGAACAGATACGCAGTATTTT | CATSREGGGRTDTQYF
NA | TRBJ1-1 | many | TRBV5-1 | TGCGCCAGCAGCTTGGTTGGGGCCAGGGAGAACACTGAAGCTTTCTTT | CASSLVGARENTEAFF
TRBD1 | TRBJ1-1 | few | TRBV14 | TGTGCCAGCAGCCAAGCCCTATACGGACAGGGGAATACTGAAGCTTTCTTT | CASSQALYGQGNTEAFF
NA | TRBJ2-5 | many | TRBV9 | TGTGCCAGCAGCGGCCGGGATTCGAGGGAGACCCAGTACTTC | CASSGRDSRETQYF
NA | TRBJ2-7 | many | TRBV6-2/TRBV6-3 | TGTGCCAGCAGTTCGACTAGTTCTATCTCGGTGACCTCCTACGAGCAGTACTTC | CASSSTSSISVTSYEQYF
NA | TRBJ2-2 | many | TRBV30 | TGTGCCTGGAGTCTGCCACCGGGACGTCTGTTTTTT | CAWSLPPGRLFF
TRBD2 | TRBJ2-7 | many | TRBV29-1 | TGCAGCGTTGAATCCCCCGGCGGGAGCGAGCAGTACTTC | CSVESPGGSEQYF
NA | TRBJ1-1 | many | TRBV12-3/TRBV12-4 | TGTGCCAGCAGCCGGACAGACATCACTGAAGCTTTCTTT | CASSRTDITEAFF
NA | TRBJ2-1 | few | TRBV3-1 | TGTGCCAGCAGTCCACTGCCGGCAATCGTCGGACAGCCCTCCTACAATGAGCAGTTCTTC | CASSPLPAIVGQPSYNEQFF
NA | TRBJ2-2 | many | TRBV6-4 | TGTGCCAGCAGTGACGGAAGGGGTACCGGGGAGCTGTTTTTT | CASSDGRGTGELFF
NA | TRBJ2-5 | many | TRBV4-1 | TGCGCCAGCAGCCAAGCTAACGTTCAACAAGAGACCCAGTACTTC | CASSQANVQQETQYF
TRBD1 | TRBJ1-1 | many | TRBV5-8 | TGTGCCAGCAGCCCAGGGGGCGGGTATAAGAACACTGAAGCTTTCTTT | CASSPGGGYKNTEAFF
TRBD2 | TRBJ2-3 | many | TRBV6-2/TRBV6-3 | TGTGCCAGCAGCCGGGGGACTAGCGGGACCCCAGATACGCAGTATTTT | CASSRGTSGTPDTQYF
NA | TRBJ2-3 | many | TRBV7-2 | TGTGCCAGCAGCTTAGTGGCAGGGACAGATACGCAGTATTTT | CASSLVAGTDTQYF
TRBD1 | TRBJ2-7 | many | TRBV30 | TGTGCCTGGAGTTTCGGACAGGGGGCCTACGAGCAGTACTTC | CAWSFGQGAYEQYF
NA | TRBJ1-2 | many | TRBV28 | TGTGCCAGCAGTTTAACGGACTACTATGGCTACACCTTC | CASSLTDYYGYTF
NA | TRBJ2-3 | many | TRBV20-1 | TGCAGTGCACCTGGGGTGGGGGCAAAGGAAGATACGCAGTATTTT | CSAPGVGAKEDTQYF
NA | TRBJ2-7 | many | TRBV27 | TGTGCCAGCAGTTCCTGGGACACCTTTTACGAGCAGTACTTC | CASSSWDTFYEQYF
NA | TRBJ1-2 | many | TRBV4-1 | TGCGCCAGCAGCCAACCCTTCCTACAGGGTAACTATGGCTACACCTTC | CASSQPFLQGNYGYTF
TRBD2 | TRBJ2-7 | many | TRBV28 | TGTGCCAGCAGTCCCTCGCGGGGGAGTCGGTCCGACGAGCAGTACTTC | CASSPSRGSRSDEQYF
NA | TRBJ2-7 | many | TRBV11-2 | TGTGCCAGCAGCTTAGGGGGGGGGACAGAGTCCTACGAGCAGTACTTC | CASSLGGGTESYEQYF
NA | TRBJ1-4 | many | TRBV11-2 | TGTGCCAGCAGCGAGACAGGACTCAATGAAAAACTGTTTTTT | CASSETGLNEKLFF
TRBD2 | TRBJ2-1 | many | TRBV7-7 | TGTGCTAGCAGCTTAGCGGGGGGATCGATCAATGAGCAGTTCTTC | CASSLAGGSINEQFF
NA | TRBJ2-1 | many | TRBV27 | TGTGCCAGCAGTGTTTACAATGAGCAGTTCTTC | CASSVYNEQFF
TRBD1 | TRBJ2-5 | many | TRBV10-3 | TGTGCCATCAGCACAGGGGTGGAAGAGACCCAGTACTTC | CAISTGVEETQYF
TRBD2 | TRBJ2-2 | many | TRBV28 | TGTGCCAGCAGTTTATGGACTAGCGGGAACACCGGGGAGCTGTTTTTT | CASSLWTSGNTGELFF
TRBD1 | TRBJ1-5 | NA | TRBV27 | TGTGCCAGCGCGCCCGGGACAGGGGGAAGTCGGCAGCCCCAGCATTTT | CASAPGTGGSRQPQHF
TRBD1 | TRBJ1-2 | many | TRBV2 | TGTGCCAGCAGTGGAGTCGCAGGGGGTTCTCGTGGCTACACCTTC | CASSGVAGGSRGYTF
TRBD2 | TRBJ2-7 | NA | TRBV7-9 | TGTGCCAGCAGCTTAGCTAGGACTAGCGGGGGGGACGAGCAGTACTTC | CASSLARTSGGDEQYF
NA | TRBJ1-2 | once | TRBV5-6 | TGTTCCAGCGGGCCTCGGGGCGGCGGCTACACCTTC | CSSGPRGGGYTF
TRBD1 | TRBJ1-6 | many | TRBV6-1 | TGTACGACAGGGAGTTCCTATAATTCACCCCTCCACTTT | CTTGSSYNSPLHF
TRBD1 | TRBJ2-7 | NA | TRBV28 | TGTGCCAGCAGTTCTCTCGGGACAGGGGTCAACGAGCAGTACTTC | CASSSLGTGVNEQYF
NA | TRBJ1-1 | many | TRBV6-1 | TGTGCCAGCAGATCGCTCATGAACACTGAAGCTTTCTTT | CASRSLMNTEAFF
NA | TRBJ2-3 | NA | TRBV19 | TGTGCCAGTAGTTACAGGTACACAGATACGCAGTATTTT | CASSYRYTDTQYF
NA | TRBJ1-2 | many | TRBV6-5 | TGTGCCAGCAGTTACTCGAGGCAGGCATATGGCTACACCTTC | CASSYSRQAYGYTF